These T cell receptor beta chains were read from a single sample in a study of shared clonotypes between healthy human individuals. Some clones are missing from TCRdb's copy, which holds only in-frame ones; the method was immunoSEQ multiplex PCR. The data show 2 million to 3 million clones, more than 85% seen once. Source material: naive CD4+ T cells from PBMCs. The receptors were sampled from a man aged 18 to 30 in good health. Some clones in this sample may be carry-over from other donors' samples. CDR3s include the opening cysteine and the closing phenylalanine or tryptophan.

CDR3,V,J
CASSSLTSGRASETQYF,TRBV5-1,TRBJ2-5
CASSLATGSGNTIYF,TRBV7-9,TRBJ1-3
CASSLSVSGANVLTF,TRBV5-1,TRBJ2-6
CASSMGSVTEQYF,TRBV19,TRBJ2-7
CASSLSGRALTDTQYF,TRBV16,TRBJ2-3
CASSPTLSNTGELFF,TRBV18,TRBJ2-2
CASSFQREGEQYF,TRBV7-3,TRBJ2-7
CASRQLDSEQFF,TRBV27,TRBJ2-1
CASSSTGTANEKLFF,TRBV28,TRBJ1-4
CASSPRTSGYSTDTQYF,TRBV5-4,TRBJ2-3
CASSAAGLEQYF,TRBV5-1,TRBJ2-7
CASSPTSGSLGEQFF,TRBV11-3,TRBJ2-1
CASTVGGPYNEQFF,TRBV7-2,TRBJ2-1
CASSRGTAEAFF,TRBV11-3,TRBJ1-1
CASRRGEGQFF,TRBV19,TRBJ2-1
CASSYRFAGEETQYF,TRBV6-5,TRBJ2-5
CASSFRESYNEQFF,TRBV5-5,TRBJ2-1
CASSTMDRDRAFF,TRBV18,TRBJ1-1
CASSLHFGGTIYNEQFF,TRBV28,TRBJ2-1
CASTRTGAYEQYF,TRBV6-1,TRBJ2-7
CASSTGGGNTIYF,TRBV6-5,TRBJ1-3
CASSFRGNSYEQYF,TRBV27,TRBJ2-7
CASILMEGLETQYF,TRBV6-9,TRBJ2-5
CASSPGQGPYEQYF,TRBV18,TRBJ2-7
CASSFPPPGQGAYSNQPQHF,TRBV27,TRBJ1-5
CASSSQLAVGPETQYF,TRBV7-3,TRBJ2-5
CASSLTGGRTGELFF,TRBV5-1,TRBJ2-2
CASSPVFGTSGSYEQYF,TRBV28,TRBJ2-7
CASSLPGARYSNQPQHF,TRBV28,TRBJ1-5
CASSQEMVGTARVGELFF,TRBV4-3,TRBJ2-2
CASSLGSGGPYEQYF,TRBV28,TRBJ2-7
CASSPKLRYNEQFF,TRBV28,TRBJ2-1
CASSLGGGRVYNEQFF,TRBV7-2,TRBJ2-1
CASSEQTLYEQYF,TRBV25-1,TRBJ2-7
CASSVGGLAGDTQYF,TRBV9,TRBJ2-3
CASSADRGETQYF,TRBV11-2,TRBJ2-5
CASSPTAFYEQYF,TRBV27,TRBJ2-7
CASRQGSSYEQYF,TRBV6-1,TRBJ2-7
CASNYNRDRGNTEAFF,TRBV2,TRBJ1-1
CATENTDTQYF,TRBV7-9,TRBJ2-3
CASSVASGTYNEQFF,TRBV9,TRBJ2-1
CASSFFSGSYNEQFF,TRBV7-2,TRBJ2-1
CASSQGPGRGQVYIQYF,TRBV4-2,TRBJ2-4
CASSLDRENEQFF,TRBV7-3,TRBJ2-1
CASSLLAGGSTDTQYF,TRBV7-8,TRBJ2-3
CASSPGTSGNNEQFF,TRBV5-1,TRBJ2-1
CASSDGPAETQYF,TRBV11-3,TRBJ2-5
CASSKEAGGTEAFF,TRBV21-1,TRBJ1-1
CASSTQGDDYGYTF,TRBV7-9,TRBJ1-2
CASRRDRVSDEQFF,TRBV2,TRBJ2-1
CAWKTGVRKQYF,TRBV30,TRBJ2-7
CASSTNRGTYNEQFF,TRBV7-3,TRBJ2-1
CASSLGHNPGQPQHF,TRBV4-1,TRBJ1-5
CASSQDPLTAFNIRDTQYF,TRBV4-1,TRBJ2-3
CASSSGGGTEAFF,TRBV5-6,TRBJ1-1
CASSGRDSTDTQYF,TRBV5-1,TRBJ2-3
CASSSQGVGFWGSSGNTIYF,TRBV13,TRBJ1-3
CATSIGTSGGQLGQFF,TRBV15,TRBJ2-1